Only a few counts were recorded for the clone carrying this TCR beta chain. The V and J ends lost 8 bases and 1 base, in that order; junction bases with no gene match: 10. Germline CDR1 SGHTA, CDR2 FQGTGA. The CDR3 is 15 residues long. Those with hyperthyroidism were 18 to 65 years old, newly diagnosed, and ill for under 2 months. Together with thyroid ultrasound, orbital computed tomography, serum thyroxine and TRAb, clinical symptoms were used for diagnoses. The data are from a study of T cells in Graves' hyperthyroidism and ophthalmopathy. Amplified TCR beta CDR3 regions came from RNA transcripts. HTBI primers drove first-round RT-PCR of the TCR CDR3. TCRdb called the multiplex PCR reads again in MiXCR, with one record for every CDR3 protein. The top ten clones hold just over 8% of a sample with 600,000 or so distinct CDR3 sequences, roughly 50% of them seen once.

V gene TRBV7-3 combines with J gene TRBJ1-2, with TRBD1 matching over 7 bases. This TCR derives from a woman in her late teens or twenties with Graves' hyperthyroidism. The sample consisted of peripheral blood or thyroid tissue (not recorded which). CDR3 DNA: TGTGCCAGCGCGGCAGGGGGTGTCGGTAACTATGGCTACACCTTC. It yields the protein CASAAGGVGNYGYTF.